These 28 T cell receptor beta chains were all obtained from the same sample, sequenced in a study of T cell repertoires in cytomegalovirus infection. TCRdb analysed the reads with MiXCR anew, one entry per CDR3 protein. The sample includes roughly 990,000 distinct CDR3 sequences, about a third of them seen just once. What these receptors recognize is not known. Sequencing used cultured CD8+ T cells from PBMCs, obtained from culture after CMV antigen stimulation. Receptor source: a human donor in good health (CMV status not recorded). Some clones in this sample may be carry-over from other donors' samples.

The chain uses TRBV6-2 or TRBV6-3 and TRBJ1-1, with TRBD1 identical over 9 bases. V trimming: 5 bases; J trimming: 4 bases; junction bases outside the gene matches: 5. The CDR3 totals 14 residues. Germline CDR1 and CDR2: MNHEY and SVGEGT. In DNA form, the CDR3 reads TGTGCCAGCAGTCACAGGGGGCTGGCCACTGAAGCTTTCTTT. It yields the protein CASSHRGLATEAFF.

Concerning this clonotype: This clone may be a read error of a much larger clone one base away. The chain is built from TRBV7-2 and TRBJ2-1, with TRBD2 matching over 8 bases. The germline V gene has CDR1 SGHTA and CDR2 FQGNSA. There are 14 residues in the CDR3. The V segment lost 4 bases and the J segment 7 bases; nucleotides outside the gene matches: 6. CDR3 sequence: CTSSSGGGWNEQFF. The CDR3 DNA sequence: TGTACCAGCAGCTCCGGCGGGGGGTGGAATGAGCAGTTCTTC.

The chain uses TRBV7-3 and TRBJ1-1, with D unresolved. Germline V gives CDR1 SGHTA, CDR2 FQGTGA. V lost 0 bases to trimming and J lost 1 base, with 9 bases between them. This CDR3 is 15 amino acids long. CDR3 loop: CASSLTVGENTEAFF. The CDR3 DNA sequence: TGTGCCAGCAGCTTAACGGTCGGGGAGAACACTGAAGCTTTCTTT.

This clonotype has only a few counts. The chain recombines TRBV7-8 with TRBJ2-5; 10 positions match TRBD2. This CDR3 has 16 amino acids. V was clipped by 4 bases and J by 6 bases; unmatched bases: 11. Germline V CDR1 and CDR2: SGHVS, FQNEAQ. The CDR3 sequence: CASSSELAGGRKTQYF. The CDR3, as DNA: TGTGCCAGCAGCTCGGAGTTAGCGGGGGGTCGGAAGACCCAGTACTTC. Looking up the rest from reference TRBV7-8 and TRBJ2-5 gives the full variable domain: GAGVSQSPRYKVAKRGQDVALRCDPISGHVSLFWYQQALGQGPEFLTYFQNEAQLDKSGLPSDRFFAERPEGSVSTLKIQRTQQEDSAVYLCASSSELAGGRKTQYFGPGTRLLVL.

The chain employs TRBV15 and TRBJ1-5; possibly TRBD1 for D (6 bases). V was clipped by 0 bases and J by 4 bases, with 10 bases between them. From germline, CDR1 is LNHNV and CDR2 YYDKDF (reference sequence). The CDR3 runs to 15 residues. The CDR3 sequence: CATSRDQGPNQPQHF. In DNA form, the CDR3 reads TGTGCCACCAGCAGAGATCAGGGGCCTAATCAGCCCCAGCATTTT.

The rearrangement links TRBV6-6 to TRBJ1-5; D gene uncertain. V lost 7 bases, J lost 2 bases, and 15 bases lay in between. This CDR3 contains 15 residues. Germline CDR1 and CDR2: MNHNY and SVGAGI (reference sequence). DNA of the CDR3: TGTGCCAGCACCGCGGACGGTAACCGCAATCAGCCCCAGCATTTT. Translated, it gives CASTADGNRNQPQHF.

The V call is TRBV6-8, the J call TRBJ2-7; TRBD1 agrees at 7 bases. The CDR3 contains 14 residues. The V segment lost 6 bases and the J segment 2 bases; nucleotides outside the gene matches: 7. In germline, CDR1 is MNHGY, CDR2 SAAAGT. The CDR3 is CASSSPDRTYEQYV. DNA of the CDR3: TGTGCCAGCAGCTCCCCGGACAGGACCTACGAGCAGTACGTC.

The J gene is TRBJ1-1, the V gene TRBV27; 7 nucleotides align to TRBD1. Per germline, CDR1 MNHEY and CDR2 SMNVEV (reference sequence). CDR3 length: 13 amino acids. The ends lost 6 bases at V and 4 bases at J; junction bases unmatched: 5. The CDR3 bases are TGTGCCAGCAGAAGGGGGACAGTCACTGAAGCTTTCTTT. It specifies CASRRGTVTEAFF.

This clonotype was observed a handful of times. The CDR3 DNA reads as TGTGCCAGCAGGGGCGCTCTACAGGGGGCTGGGGCCAACGTCCTGACTTTC. This encodes CASRGALQGAGANVLTF. This chain links TRBV6-6 with TRBJ2-6; 8 bases are shared with TRBD1. The germline V gene encodes CDR1 MNHNY and CDR2 SVGAGI (reference sequence). The CDR3 consists of 17 residues. V shed 6 bases and J 2 bases; nucleotides not matched to a gene: 9.

The chain uses TRBV12-3 or TRBV12-4 and TRBJ2-3; 10 nucleotides line up with TRBD2. The CDR3 length is 13 residues. V lost 11 bases, J lost 6 bases, and 8 bases stayed unmatched. The CDR3: CASAGLAVDTQYF. The CDR3 region has the DNA TGTGCCTCCGCCGGACTAGCGGTTGATACGCAGTATTTT.

This clonotype was counted at least ten times. The CDR3 DNA follows: TGTGCCAGCAGCCAACCTTTGGGGGCCTCCTACGAGCAGTACTTC. Its translation: CASSQPLGASYEQYF. The V and J genes are TRBV7-9 and TRBJ2-7; the D gene is possibly TRBD1 (6 bases). Per the germline V gene, CDR1 is SEHNR and CDR2 is FQNEAQ (reference sequence). Trimming shortened V by 5 bases and J by 0 bases, and 14 bases separated the two germline ends. The CDR3 consists of 15 residues.

The chain uses TRBV5-4 and TRBJ1-1, with unresolved D. CDR1 SGHNT and CDR2 YYREEE come from the germline V gene (reference sequence). V lost 3 bases to trimming and J lost 0 bases, with 9 bases between them. This CDR3 has 14 amino acids. The CDR3 DNA is TGTGCCAGCAGCTACGACCAGATGAACACTGAAGCTTTCTTT. Translated: CASSYDQMNTEAFF.

This clonotype has more than one count but fewer than ten. The CDR3 loop reads CASSIHRASYSYEQYF. The CDR3 DNA reads as TGTGCCAGCAGCATCCACAGGGCCTCTTACTCCTACGAGCAGTACTTC. The rearrangement joins TRBV7-6 to TRBJ2-7; D possibly corresponds to TRBD1 (6 bases). Germline V gene data show CDR1 as SGHVS and CDR2 as FNYEAQ. The V end lost 5 bases, the J end lost 0 bases, and 17 bases lay between the germline ends. This CDR3 contains 16 residues. The whole variable domain, remainder taken from reference TRBV7-6 and TRBJ2-7, is GAGVSQSPRYKVTKRGQDVALRCDPISGHVSLYWYRQALGQGPEFLTYFNYEAQQDKSGLPNDRFSAERPEGSISTLTIQRTEQRDSAMYRCASSIHRASYSYEQYFGPGTRLTVT.

This clonotype showed up many times. The V gene is TRBV12-3 or TRBV12-4, the J gene TRBJ1-1; a weak D match, TRBD1 (5 bases). This CDR3 spans 18 amino acids. Between the trimmed V and J ends, which lost 5 bases and 2 bases, there was a span of 24 bases. CDR3 DNA: TGTGCCAGCAGTCAGGAGAGGTCCGTGGGACGGATAAACACTGAAGCTTTCTTT. Translation gives CASSQERSVGRINTEAFF.

Regarding this clonotype: A much larger clone lies one base from this, so it may be a read error. The genes are TRBV7-2 and TRBJ2-7, with D unresolved. Germline V gene data show CDR1 as SGHTA and CDR2 as FQGNSA. CDR3 length: 13 amino acids. V was clipped by 1 base and J by 7 bases, with 11 bases between them. This CDR3 reads CASSLVGTREQYV. For the CDR3, the DNA is TGTGCCAGCAGCTTAGTTGGAACCAGAGAGCAGTACGTC.

The rearrangement uses TRBV19 and TRBJ1-1; the D gene is possibly TRBD1 (6 bases). CDR3 length: 14 residues. Germline V gene sequence: CDR1 LNHDA, CDR2 SQIVND (reference sequence). V was pared by 3 bases and J by 6 bases, with 14 bases between. The CDR3 reads CASSMTGGGAEAFF. CDR3 DNA: TGTGCCAGTAGTATGACAGGCGGGGGGGCTGAAGCTTTCTTT.

In this sample, this clonotype turned up many times. This chain connects TRBV7-6 to TRBJ2-1; tentative D call: TRBD2 (6 bases). Per germline, CDR1 SGHVS and CDR2 FNYEAQ. Trimming left V 4 bases short and J 6 bases short, with 16 bases between. The CDR3 totals 15 residues. CDR3 sequence: CASSSRDSGPNEQFF. As DNA, the CDR3 is TGTGCCAGCAGCTCGAGGGACTCCGGTCCCAATGAGCAGTTCTTC.

V is TRBV28 and J is TRBJ2-6; no firm D call. CDR3 length: 16 amino acids. The germline gives CDR1 MDHEN, CDR2 SYDVKM. Deletions cut 3 bases from V and 0 bases from J, with 9 bases between. The CDR3 spells CASSLVQDSGANVLTF. In nucleotides, the CDR3 is TGTGCCAGCAGTTTGGTACAAGACTCTGGGGCCAACGTCCTGACTTTC.

The gene calls are TRBV7-1 and TRBJ1-4; 7 nucleotides align to TRBD1. TRBV7-1 is filed as an ORF, its function uncertain. The CDR3 is 19 residues long. J lost 0 bases, V lost 5 bases, and 15 bases had no gene match. DNA of the CDR3: TGTGCCAGCAGCACCCCGACAGGGAGGGAGCCGGCAACTAATGAAAAACTGTTTTTT. It codes for CASSTPTGREPATNEKLFF.

In DNA, the CDR3 is TGTGCCAGCAGCTTAGCCAGCTTCTATGAGCAGTTCTTC. It specifies CASSLASFYEQFF. The V call is TRBV13, the J call TRBJ2-1; D is unresolved. In germline, CDR1 is PRHDT, CDR2 FYEKMQ (reference sequence). V was pared by 1 base and J by 8 bases, with 9 bases between. The length of the CDR3 is 13 residues.

J is TRBJ1-3 and V is TRBV12-3 or TRBV12-4; D gene ambiguous. V lost 4 bases and J lost 0, with 13 bases in between. The CDR3 consists of 16 residues. CDR3: CASSSLGGSSGNTIYF. CDR3 DNA sequence: TGTGCCAGCAGTTCATTGGGCGGGTCCTCTGGAAACACCATATATTTT.

The rearrangement joins TRBV28 to TRBJ1-2; 12 bases are a match to TRBD1. Germline lookup yields CDR1 MDHEN and CDR2 SYDVKM. The V segment lost 6 bases and the J segment 3 bases; nucleotides outside the gene matches: 14. The CDR3 is made up of 18 amino acids. Written as DNA, the CDR3 is TGTGCCAGCAGGCCCATCCCCGGGACAGGGGGCCCATACTATGGCTACACCTTC. Residues: CASRPIPGTGGPYYGYTF.

This rearrangement joins TRBV3-1 to TRBJ2-2, with D perhaps matching TRBD1 (5 bases). The CDR3 runs 12 residues. The V end lost 4 bases, the J end lost 8 bases, and 8 bases lay between the germline ends. Germline assignment: CDR1 LGHDT and CDR2 YNNKEL (reference sequence). CDR3 nucleotide sequence: TGTGCCAGCAGCCCGGACAAGGGGGAGCTGTTTTTT. This codes for CASSPDKGELFF.

This clonotype appeared a few times. This chain connects TRBV5-1 to TRBJ2-7; 8 bases align to TRBD2. The germline V gene has CDR1 SGHRS and CDR2 YFSETQ. V shed 3 bases, J shed 1 base, and the junction held 6 bases outside the gene matches. The CDR3 consists of 15 residues. The CDR3 DNA reads TGCGCCAGCAGCTCAGACCCGGGAGGGTCCTACGAGCAGTACTTC. This gives the protein CASSSDPGGSYEQYF.

As concerns this clonotype: This may be a read error: a much more frequent sequence differs by one nucleotide. The chain is built from TRBV12-3 or TRBV12-4 and TRBJ2-2; TRBD1 matches at 10 bases. The CDR3 is 14 residues long. In DNA, the CDR3 is TGTGCCAACAGTGACAGGGGGCTTATGAGGGAGCTGTTTTTT. This translates into CANSDRGLMRELFF.

In its sample, this clonotype was seen a few times. The CDR3 protein is CASRTSEDFYTEAFF. CDR3 sequence (DNA): TGTGCCAGCAGAACCTCGGAGGATTTTTACACTGAAGCTTTCTTT. The rearrangement joins TRBV6-8 to TRBJ1-1; D unresolved. The CDR3 is 15 amino acids. Germline assignment: CDR1 MNHGY and CDR2 SAAAGT. Deletions cut 6 bases from V and 3 bases from J, with 17 bases between.

This clonotype was detected only a few times. This sequence joins TRBV7-9 and TRBJ2-5; D remains unclear. Per the germline V gene, CDR1 is SEHNR and CDR2 is FQNEAQ (reference sequence). The ends were cut back, 5 bases at V and 5 bases at J, with 15 bases in the middle. There are 14 residues in the CDR3. The CDR3 reads CASSQETRWETQYF. The DNA for the CDR3 is TGTGCCAGCAGCCAAGAGACTCGCTGGGAGACCCAGTACTTC. The full variable domain, in which reference TRBV7-9 and TRBJ2-5 provide the parts outside the CDR3, is DTGVSQNPRHKITKRGQNVTFRCDPISEHNRLYWYRQTLGQGPEFLTYFQNEAQLEKSRLLSDRFSAERPKGSFSTLEIQRTEQGDSAMYLCASSQETRWETQYFGPGTRLLVL.

This chain joins TRBV9 and TRBJ2-2; unclear D gene. The CDR3 extends over 15 amino acids. CDR1 and CDR2 from the germline V gene are SGDLS and YYNGEE. V lost 4 bases and J 3 bases, leaving 13 bases between the germline ends. CDR3 loop: CASSPDSRDTGELFF. The CDR3 coding sequence is TGTGCCAGCAGCCCCGACTCCAGAGACACCGGGGAGCTGTTTTTT.